Described below is a single T cell receptor (beta chain) sequence and its context. Its specificity is unknown. The CDR3 has 17 residues. The V gene's germline CDR1 is ENHRY and CDR2 SYGVKD. These data originate in a study of monozygotic twins with inflammatory bowel disease. Every TCR library consumed about 3,800 ng of total RNA. Using the 5' RACE reads, TCRdb records one entry per CDR3 protein without DNA. The sample has over 350,000 distinct CDR3 sequences. Notes on the study in general: Among IBD patients, TCRbeta diversity (inverse Simpson) was lower than in healthy co-twins. Patient-specific immunosuppressive treatments may have made repertoires more variable.

The rearrangement uses TRBV10-3 and TRBJ2-3; lacking DNA, the TRBD2 call made by TCRdb goes unchecked. Sequences were obtained from blood. The receptor was derived from a human donor with ulcerative colitis or Crohn's disease, or a healthy co-twin of an affected twin (not recorded which). The CDR3 sequence: CAISESWRGRGTDTQYF.